The 29 T cell receptor beta chains reported below all come from one sample, sequenced in a study of vaccination and CD4 T cells after COVID-19 (dated by TCRdb to between 2021 and 2024). These receptors lack a known antigen. Sample treatment or condition, as interpreted from the label and publication: approximately 9-day PBMC culture with coronavirus spike peptide pools or control peptides (ViraFEST assay). The library came from PCR. Sequencing was carried out with an Illumina iSeq 100. DNA from cultured CD4+ T cells was subjected to TCR sequencing with the Oncomine TCR Beta short-read assay at the Johns Hopkins FTIC core. TCRdb passed the public sequencing reads through fastp at Q25 and MiXCR, retaining productive beta sequences. All rows with the same CDR3 protein become a single entry with the most common DNA and genes. The sample table contains nearly 5,000 distinct CDR3 sequences; only one count was recorded for roughly 47% of them. The ten largest account for 44% of the sample.

The sequences come from CD4+ T cells from blood, cultured in vitro, collected after SARS-CoV-2 vaccination. These receptor sequences come from a human donor who had recovered from COVID-19.

The genes are TRBV6-1 and TRBJ1-3; D call uncertain. Germline loops: CDR1 MNHNS, CDR2 SASEGT. CDR3 length: 14 amino acids. The germline V and J ends were trimmed by 7 bases and 0 bases, with 10 bases remaining between them. The CDR3 here is CASINGYSGNTIYF. The CDR3 DNA reads TGTGCCAGCATCAACGGGTACTCTGGAAACACCATATATTTT.

This clonotype has more than one count but fewer than ten. This sequence joins TRBV6-1 and TRBJ1-2; D is unclear. The CDR3 totals 13 residues. The V end was cut by 2 bases, the J end by 7 bases, with 11 bases between. Germline V lookup: CDR1 MNHNS, CDR2 SASEGT. As DNA, the CDR3 is TGTGCCAGCAGTGAAATCGGGGTAGGTGGCTACACCTTC. This sequence encodes CASSEIGVGGYTF.

This clonotype is labeled as medium-sized (0.01 to 0.1%). The rearrangement joins TRBV20-1 to TRBJ1-5, with TRBD1 matching 9 bases. CDR1 is DFQATT and CDR2 is SNEGSKA in the germline V gene (reference sequence). Trimming took 3 bases from V and 7 from J; bases not matched to a gene: 7. The CDR3 has 14 amino acids. The CDR3 loop is CSARLPGQGQPQHF. CDR3 nucleotide sequence: TGCAGTGCTAGGCTACCGGGACAGGGACAGCCCCAGCATTTT.

The chain has TRBV7-2 and TRBJ2-3; the match to TRBD2 covers 7 bases. The CDR3 length is 16 residues. After removal of 1 base from V and 4 bases from J, the junction contained 8 bases not matched to a gene. The V gene's germline CDR1 is SGHTA and CDR2 FQGNSA. The CDR3: CASSLGRRLAADTQYF. The CDR3 DNA reads TGTGCCAGCAGCTTAGGGAGGCGACTAGCCGCAGATACGCAGTATTTT.

This clonotype has more than one count but fewer than ten. J is TRBJ1-2 and V is TRBV20-1; 7 bases align to TRBD1. V trimming: 3 bases; J trimming: 1 base; junction bases outside the gene matches: 2. The CDR3 is made up of 13 amino acids. Germline V lookup: CDR1 DFQATT, CDR2 SNEGSKA (reference sequence). The CDR3 is CSARGDSNYGYTF. The CDR3 DNA reads as TGCAGTGCTAGGGGGGACAGTAACTATGGCTACACCTTC.

The CDR3 sequence: CASRRTGVGNQPQHF. The CDR3 nucleotides are TGTGCCAGCAGGCGGACAGGGGTGGGCAATCAGCCCCAGCATTTT. The chain has TRBV6-1 and TRBJ1-5, with 9 nucleotides matching TRBD1. The germline V gene has CDR1 MNHNS and CDR2 SASEGT. There are 15 residues in the CDR3. V gave up 6 bases and J gave up 2 bases; unmatched junction bases: 5.

J is TRBJ1-2 and V is TRBV11-3, with 9 positions matching TRBD1. Per the germline V gene, CDR1 is SGHNT and CDR2 is YENEEA. This CDR3 has 14 amino acids. V lost 5 bases and J lost 3; bases outside the gene matches: 4. The CDR3 region has the DNA TGTGCCAGCAGCCAACGGACAGGGGACTATGGCTACACCTTC. It codes for CASSQRTGDYGYTF.

V usage is TRBV11-3 and J usage is TRBJ2-1; possibly TRBD2 for D (5 bases). The CDR3 extends over 15 amino acids. Deletions cut 1 base from V and 2 bases from J, with 9 bases between. Germline CDR1 SGHNT, CDR2 YENEEA. The CDR3, as DNA: TGTGCCAGCAGCTTAGGGCGGGCGACCTACAATGAGCAGTTCTTC. Its protein is CASSLGRATYNEQFF.

This clonotype has a handful of counts. V gene TRBV5-1 combines with J gene TRBJ2-7; tentatively, D is TRBD1 or TRBD2 (5 bases each). CDR3 size: 13 residues. Germline lookup yields CDR1 SGHRS and CDR2 YFSETQ. V gave up 3 bases and J gave up 3 bases, with 10 bases separating them. CDR3 nucleotide sequence: TGCGCCAGCAGCTCGGGACGGGGCTACGAGCAGTACTTC. As protein: CASSSGRGYEQYF.

The chain uses TRBV15 and TRBJ2-1; 11 nucleotides line up with TRBD2. The V gene's germline CDR1 is LNHNV and CDR2 YYDKDF (reference sequence). V lost 1 base to trimming and J lost 9 bases; unmatched junction nucleotides: 5. The CDR3 contains 15 residues. CDR3 amino acids: CATSRASGGIGEQFF. CDR3 bases: TGTGCCACCAGCAGAGCTAGCGGGGGGATCGGTGAGCAGTTCTTC. The full variable domain, its missing parts supplied by reference TRBV15 and TRBJ2-1, is DAMVIQNPRYQVTQFGKPVTLSCSQTLNHNVMYWYQQKSSQAPKLLFHYYDKDFNNEADTPDNFQSRRPNTSFCFLDIRSPGLGDTAMYLCATSRASGGIGEQFFGPGTRLTVL.

This chain connects TRBV21-1 to TRBJ1-6; the table names TRBD1, a call not compared with the DNA. TRBV21-1 is classified as a pseudogene. The CDR3 loop spans 16 amino acids. The CDR3 is CASSTESGAYNSPLHF. The CDR3 region has the DNA TGTGCCAGCAGCACTGAATCCGGGGCTTATAATTCACCCCTCCACTTT.

Judged by abundance, this clonotype is large. The V gene is TRBV29-1, the J gene TRBJ1-2; D is possibly TRBD1 (5 bases). Germline CDR1 reads SQVTM; CDR2 reads ANQGSEA. Between the trimmed V and J ends, which lost 5 bases and 7 bases, there was a span of 20 bases. The CDR3 length is 14 residues. CDR3: CSVLSFVSGTGYTF. The DNA for the CDR3 is TGCAGCGTTCTGTCGTTCGTATCGGGGACTGGCTACACCTTC.

This chain uses TRBV27 with TRBJ2-5; D remains unclear. This CDR3 has 13 amino acids. In germline, CDR1 is MNHEY, CDR2 SMNVEV (reference sequence). V shed 3 bases and J shed 2 bases, with 7 bases lying between them. CDR3 in amino acids: CASSFGPQETQYF. In nucleotides, the CDR3 is TGTGCCAGCAGTTTTGGTCCGCAAGAGACCCAGTACTTC.

This clonotype was picked up a small number of times. This sequence joins TRBV20-1 and TRBJ1-3; no clear D. V lost 3 bases to trimming and J lost 0 bases, with 12 bases between them. This CDR3 spans 15 amino acids. The V gene's germline CDR1 is DFQATT and CDR2 SNEGSKA (reference sequence). The CDR3 DNA sequence: TGCAGTGCTAGTATGCTGGGGAACTCTGGAAACACCATATATTTT. Amino acid sequence: CSASMLGNSGNTIYF.

The CDR3 is CASSSNRGYEQYF. The CDR3 nucleotides read TGCGCCAGCAGCTCGAACAGGGGGTACGAGCAGTACTTC. The rearrangement links TRBV5-1 to TRBJ2-7; 8 bases are a match to TRBD1. Germline V CDR1 and CDR2: SGHRS, YFSETQ. J gave up 4 bases and V 3 bases, and 3 bases lay outside the gene matches. This CDR3 comprises 13 residues.

By share, this clonotype counts as large. This chain links TRBV30 with TRBJ2-3; 8 positions match TRBD2. The germline V gene has CDR1 GTSNPN and CDR2 SVGIG (reference sequence). The CDR3 consists of 15 residues. The J segment lost 2 bases and the V segment lost 4 bases, leaving 8 bases of the junction unmatched. The CDR3, as DNA: TGTGCCTGGACGCGCCTAGCGGGCTCCACAGATACGCAGTATTTT. Translated: CAWTRLAGSTDTQYF. Supplemented by reference TRBV30 and TRBJ2-3, the full variable domain reads SQTIHQWPATLVQPVGSPLSLECTVEGTSNPNLYWYRQAAGRGLQLLFYSVGIGQISSEVPQNLSASRPQDRQFILSSKKLLLSDSGFYLCAWTRLAGSTDTQYFGPGTRLTVL.

This clonotype counts as large (0.1 to 1%). This sequence joins TRBV11-2 and TRBJ1-6; D ambiguous. The CDR3 totals 16 residues. The V and J ends lost 1 base and 4 bases respectively, with 11 bases between them. Germline loops: CDR1 SGHAT, CDR2 FQNNGV. Here the CDR3 DNA reads TGTGCCAGCAGCTTAGCGAGTACAGTTTATAATTCACCCCTCCACTTT. Protein product: CASSLASTVYNSPLHF.

About this clonotype itself: One end of the junction is discordant with germline, which a read error may explain. The chain is built from TRBV7-2 and TRBJ2-5, with 7 bases matching TRBD1. Germline CDR1 reads SGHTA; CDR2 reads FQGNSA. CDR3 length: 15 amino acids. The chain's CDR3 is CASSFGDRVVETQYF. CDR3 DNA sequence: TGTGCCAGCAGCTTCGGAGACAGGGTGGTAGAGACCCAGTACTTT. The full variable domain, completed using reference TRBV7-2 and TRBJ2-5, is GAGVSQSPSNKVTEKGKDVELRCDPISGHTALYWYRQSLGQGLEFLIYFQGNSAPDKSGLPSDRFSAERTGGSVSTLTIQRTQQEDSAVYLCASSFGDRVVETQYFGPGTRLLVL.

This clonotype appeared a few times. The CDR3 DNA reads as TGTGCCAGCAGAACCAGGGGGTACGAGCAGTACTTC. Its translation is CASRTRGYEQYF. The rearrangement uses TRBV28 and TRBJ2-7, with TRBD1 matching 7 bases. The CDR3 runs to 12 residues. Germline V gene sequence: CDR1 MDHEN, CDR2 SYDVKM. The J segment lost 4 bases and the V segment lost 6 bases, leaving 3 bases of the junction unmatched.

This clonotype has a single count. The rearrangement uses TRBV4-1 and TRBJ1-6, with 8 bases matching TRBD1. The V gene's germline CDR1 is MGHRA and CDR2 YSYEKL. The J segment lost 0 bases and the V segment lost 1 base, leaving 11 bases of the junction unmatched. The CDR3 length is 20 residues. The CDR3 loop is CASSQVPTGGGSSYNSPLHF. The CDR3 bases are TGCGCCAGCAGCCAAGTTCCAACAGGGGGGGGAAGCTCCTATAATTCACCCCTCCACTTT.

V gene TRBV7-6 combines with J gene TRBJ1-6, with 9 bases identical to TRBD1. The V gene end was trimmed by 6 bases and the J gene end by 7 bases; junction bases not matched to a gene: 4. The CDR3 loop spans 14 amino acids. The germline V gene encodes CDR1 SGHVS and CDR2 FNYEAQ. For the CDR3, the DNA is TGTGCCAGCAGTCCTGGACAGGGGAATTCACCCCTCCACTTT. It yields the protein CASSPGQGNSPLHF. Drawing the rest from reference TRBV7-6 and TRBJ1-6, the complete variable domain is GAGVSQSPRYKVTKRGQDVALRCDPISGHVSLYWYRQALGQGPEFLTYFNYEAQQDKSGLPNDRFSAERPEGSISTLTIQRTEQRDSAMYRCASSPGQGNSPLHFGNGTRLTVT.

The gene calls are TRBV4-1 and TRBJ2-7; D possibly corresponds to TRBD1 (6 bases). V lost 3 bases and J lost 9, with 21 bases in between. Germline CDR1 reads MGHRA; CDR2 reads YSYEKL. The CDR3 extends over 15 amino acids. CDR3: CASSQEDSRDQGQYF. The CDR3 DNA follows: TGCGCCAGCAGCCAGGAGGACAGCAGGGATCAAGGGCAGTACTTC.

V gene TRBV24-1 combines with J gene TRBJ2-1, with 13 nucleotides matching TRBD2. The CDR3 is 16 amino acids. Germline trimming cut 5 bases from V and 7 bases from J; bases unmatched to any gene: 7. Germline values: CDR1 KGHDR, CDR2 SFDVKD. The CDR3 DNA reads TGTGCCACCAGTGGCCCAGGACTAGCGGGAGTGAATGAGCAGTTCTTC. Translating gives CATSGPGLAGVNEQFF.

The V call is TRBV19, the J call TRBJ2-3, with 8 bases fitting TRBD2. Germline values: CDR1 LNHDA, CDR2 SQIVND (reference sequence). Germline trimming cut 2 bases from V and 6 bases from J; bases unmatched to any gene: 4. The CDR3 runs 14 residues. The CDR3 region is CASSISGSADTQYF. For the CDR3, the DNA is TGTGCCAGTAGTATAAGCGGGAGTGCGGATACGCAGTATTTT. Complete variable domain (other parts from reference TRBV19 and TRBJ2-3): DGGITQSPKYLFRKEGQNVTLSCEQNLNHDAMYWYRQDPGQGLRLIYYSQIVNDFQKGDIAEGYSVSREKKESFPLTVTSAQKNPTAFYLCASSISGSADTQYFGPGTRLTVL.

The chain employs TRBV28 and TRBJ2-3; the D call may be TRBD1 or TRBD2 (5 bases each). The CDR3 is 17 amino acids. In germline, CDR1 is MDHEN, CDR2 SYDVKM. V lost 5 bases and J 0 bases, leaving 18 bases between the germline ends. The CDR3 nucleotides are TGTGCCAGCAGTCCAACCGGGACCCTGGGGAGCACAGATACGCAGTATTTT. It codes for CASSPTGTLGSTDTQYF.

The V call is TRBV29-1, the J call TRBJ2-5; TRBD1 matches 9 bases. Trimming cost V 4 bases and J 3 bases; bases outside gene matches: 0. The CDR3 contains 12 residues. CDR1 and CDR2 from the germline V gene are SQVTM and ANQGSEA. The CDR3 is CSVGTGEETQYF. The DNA for the CDR3 is TGCAGCGTTGGGACAGGGGAAGAGACCCAGTACTTC. The full variable domain, in which reference TRBV29-1 and TRBJ2-5 provide the parts outside the CDR3, is SAVISQKPSRDICQRGTSLTIQCQVDSQVTMMFWYRQQPGQSLTLIATANQGSEATYESGFVIDKFPISRPNLTFSTLTVSNMSPEDSSIYLCSVGTGEETQYFGPGTRLLVL.

This clonotype was recorded a few times. The chain has TRBV20-1 and TRBJ2-7; 13 bases map to TRBD2. Trimming cost V 2 bases and J 4 bases; bases outside gene matches: 5. The germline gives CDR1 DFQATT, CDR2 SNEGSKA (reference sequence). The CDR3 runs to 15 residues. The CDR3 here is CSARKGLAGRYEQYF. DNA for the CDR3: TGCAGTGCTAGAAAGGGACTAGCGGGACGATACGAGCAGTACTTC.

The chain employs TRBV7-9 and TRBJ1-1; D unresolved. Trimming took 5 bases from V and 1 from J, leaving 14 bases between them. The germline V gene has CDR1 SEHNR and CDR2 FQNEAQ (reference sequence). The CDR3 runs to 15 residues. The DNA of the CDR3 is TGTGCCAGCAGCCATTATTCGATGGAGAACACTGAAGCTTTCTTT. Translating gives CASSHYSMENTEAFF.

This clonotype was detected a few times. This rearrangement joins TRBV2 to TRBJ2-7; D uncertain. Germline CDR1 is SNHLY and CDR2 is FYNNEI. This CDR3 has 14 residues. V lost 6 bases, J lost 4 bases, and 16 bases lay in between. The CDR3 sequence: CASSPKWDGYEQYF. CDR3 bases: TGTGCCAGCAGCCCGAAGTGGGATGGGTACGAGCAGTACTTC.